Given below is one T cell receptor beta chain in context. The template used for profiling TCR beta VDJ and CDR3 was genomic DNA. TCRdb redid the calling of the reads with MiXCR, one entry per CDR3 protein. The sample shows 250,000 to 350,000 distinct CDR3 sequences, about 56% of them seen only once. The V end was cut by 7 bases, the J end by 6 bases, with 19 bases between. This CDR3 region has 14 residues. Germline CDR1 is GTSNPN and CDR2 is SVGIG (reference sequence). The data belong to a study of CD8+CD57+ T cells in acquired aplastic anemia. The source of this sequence is a human donor with severe aplastic anemia or a healthy control (not recorded which). This chain uses TRBV30 with TRBJ1-5; D is undetermined. The sequenced material came from sorted CD4+, CD8+, or CD8+CD57+ T cells (not recorded which) from PBMCs. CDR3 DNA sequence: TGTGCCTTGGGTCGGGATCTGTTAAGTCAGCCCCAGCATTTT. Protein sequence: CALGRDLLSQPQHF.